Following are 19 T cell receptor beta chains from one sample sequenced in a study of cytomegalovirus exposure and HLA in healthy donors. Amplification used 60 Vbeta primers and 13 Jbeta primers. The method was immunoSEQ multiplex PCR; TCRdb's version includes in-frame clones alone and lacks a portion of them. This repertoire shows some 130,000 clones, 75% to 85% found once; its top ten account for just over 2.5%. The specimen was PBMCs. Every receptor here comes from a man younger than 40 in good health and CMV-seronegative.

The V and J genes are TRBV4-1 and TRBJ2-1, with D unclear. Trimming left V 6 bases short and J 5 bases short, with 8 bases between. This CDR3 is 12 amino acids long. Germline V lookup: CDR1 MGHRA, CDR2 YSYEKL. The CDR3: CASRGPHNEQFF. As DNA, the CDR3 is TGCGCCAGCAGGGGCCCTCACAATGAGCAGTTCTTC.

The chain carries TRBV5-6 and TRBJ2-2; 8 nucleotides agree with TRBD1. CDR1 is SGHDT and CDR2 is YYEEEE in the germline V gene. Losses at the gene ends were 5 bases for V and 7 bases for J; bases not matched to a gene: 7. CDR3 length: 14 residues. The DNA for the CDR3 is TGTGCCAGCAGTGTACAGGGGGTCGGCGGGGAGCTGTTTTTT. Protein sequence: CASSVQGVGGELFF.

This rearrangement joins TRBV12-5 to TRBJ2-2; tentatively, D is TRBD1 (5 bases). Trimming removed 2 bases from V and 3 bases from J, with 13 bases in between. The CDR3 is made up of 16 amino acids. CDR1 and CDR2 (germline): LGHNT, FRNRAP. The CDR3 protein is CASGLRGSTDTGELFF. CDR3 bases: TGTGCTAGTGGTTTGAGGGGAAGTACCGACACCGGGGAGCTGTTTTTT.

This chain links TRBV7-2 with TRBJ1-1, with 7 bases that match TRBD1. Trimming took 5 bases from V and 5 from J; bases not matched to a gene: 8. CDR1 SGHTA and CDR2 FQGNSA come from the germline V gene. The CDR3 sequence is 14 residues long. Here the CDR3 reads CASSLLTGWTEAFF. In DNA form, the CDR3 reads TGTGCCAGCAGCCTACTGACAGGGTGGACTGAAGCTTTCTTT.

V is TRBV19 and J is TRBJ2-7; perhaps TRBD1 as D (6 bases). CDR1 LNHDA and CDR2 SQIVND come from the germline V gene (reference sequence). The CDR3 loop spans 15 amino acids. V was trimmed by 1 base and J by 2 bases, leaving 12 bases between them. In DNA form, the CDR3 reads TGTGCCAGTAGTATAGTCAGGGGACCAACCTACGAGCAGTACTTC. It translates to CASSIVRGPTYEQYF.

This clone is a singleton in its sample. This chain connects TRBV7-8 to TRBJ1-2, with 7 bases identical to TRBD1. In germline, CDR1 is SGHVS, CDR2 FQNEAQ. J lost 4 bases, V lost 4 bases, and 12 bases had no gene match. The CDR3 contains 16 residues. This CDR3 is CASSSNRQGTIYGYTF. The CDR3, as DNA: TGTGCCAGCAGCTCTAACAGACAGGGCACAATCTATGGCTACACCTTC.

The rearrangement uses TRBV10-3 and TRBJ2-3, with D perhaps matching TRBD2 (5 bases). CDR1 and CDR2 (germline): ENHRY, SYGVKD. V gave up 6 bases and J gave up 3 bases, with 7 bases separating them. The CDR3 is 12 amino acids. The CDR3 loop reads CAISGETDTQYF. CDR3 in DNA: TGTGCCATCAGCGGGGAAACAGATACGCAGTATTTT.

The gene calls are TRBV19 and TRBJ1-3, with D uncertain. Between the trimmed V and J ends, which lost 5 bases and 3 bases, there was a span of 5 bases. This CDR3 has 12 residues. Per germline, CDR1 LNHDA and CDR2 SQIVND (reference sequence). This CDR3 is CASSYNGNTIYF. The CDR3 coding sequence is TGTGCCAGTAGTTACAATGGAAACACCATATATTTT.

The J gene is TRBJ2-7, the V gene TRBV4-1, with 7 nucleotides matching TRBD1. The CDR3 length is 15 residues. The V and J ends lost 0 bases and 3 bases, in that order; junction bases with no gene match: 5. Germline CDR1 is MGHRA and CDR2 is YSYEKL. In DNA, the CDR3 is TGCGCCAGCAGCCAAGACGAACAGGGGATCTACGAGCAGTACTTC. Residues: CASSQDEQGIYEQYF.

V and J are TRBV7-9 and TRBJ2-6; 8 positions match TRBD2. This CDR3 has 16 amino acids. Losses at the gene ends were 3 bases for V and 2 bases for J; bases not matched to a gene: 3. CDR1 and CDR2 (germline): SEHNR, FQNEAQ (reference sequence). The CDR3 here is CASSFSGMTGANVLTF. The DNA for the CDR3 is TGTGCCAGCAGCTTTAGCGGGATGACTGGGGCCAACGTCCTGACTTTC.

This chain connects TRBV5-4 to TRBJ2-7; TRBD1 is a possible D gene (5 bases). The germline V gene encodes CDR1 SGHNT and CDR2 YYREEE (reference sequence). This CDR3 spans 14 amino acids. The V end was cut by 7 bases, the J end by 2 bases, with 16 bases between. The CDR3 DNA sequence: TGTGCCAGCCAATCCAAGTCAGGGACCTACGAGCAGTACTTC. The encoded protein is CASQSKSGTYEQYF.

The CDR3 DNA follows: TGTGCCAGCAGCTTACTGTGGACTAGCGGAAATCAAGAGACCCAGTACTTC. Its protein product is CASSLLWTSGNQETQYF. The chain combines TRBV7-6 with TRBJ2-5, with 10 bases that match TRBD2. The J segment lost 2 bases and the V segment lost 2 bases, leaving 8 bases of the junction unmatched. Germline values: CDR1 SGHVS, CDR2 FNYEAQ. The CDR3 extends over 17 amino acids.

This chain joins TRBV7-9 and TRBJ2-1; tentatively, D is TRBD2 (5 bases). Germline lookup yields CDR1 SEHNR and CDR2 FQNEAQ (reference sequence). CDR3 length: 15 residues. Trimming shortened V by 2 bases and J by 7 bases, and 15 bases separated the two germline ends. The DNA for the CDR3 is TGTGCCAGCAGCTTAACCGTGGGAGAGGGTAATGAGCAGTTCTTC. The encoded protein is CASSLTVGEGNEQFF.

The rearrangement joins TRBV7-8 to TRBJ1-4, with D hard to call. Germline lookup yields CDR1 SGHVS and CDR2 FQNEAQ. The CDR3 has 16 residues. Trimming pared 4 bases from V and 2 bases from J, leaving 14 bases between. The CDR3 loop reads CASSSDGSGTNEKLFF. The CDR3 nucleotides read TGTGCCAGCAGCTCGGACGGCTCGGGGACTAATGAAAAACTGTTTTTT.

The V call is TRBV6-1, the J call TRBJ2-7, with 7 positions matching TRBD2. The CDR3 contains 14 residues. V was clipped by 7 bases and J by 4 bases; unmatched bases: 10. The germline CDR1 and CDR2 sequences are MNHNS and SASEGT. The CDR3 region has the DNA TGTGCCAGCAACCGACTAGCTAACCCTTACGAGCAGTACTTC. It specifies CASNRLANPYEQYF.

As regards this clone: At one end, the junction sequence differs from germline, possibly due to a read error. The chain employs TRBV29-1 and TRBJ1-2; TRBD1 is a possible D gene (5 bases). Germline V lookup: CDR1 SQVTM, CDR2 ANQGSEA. The CDR3 length is 12 residues. CDR3 region: CSVYLTGDGYPF. CDR3 coding DNA: TGCAGCGTTTACTTAACGGGGGATGGCTACCCCTTC. Complete variable domain (other parts from reference TRBV29-1 and TRBJ1-2): SAVISQKPSRDICQRGTSLTIQCQVDSQVTMMFWYRQQPGQSLTLIATANQGSEATYESGFVIDKFPISRPNLTFSTLTVSNMSPEDSSIYLCSVYLTGDGYPFGSGTRLTVV.

V usage is TRBV7-9 and J usage is TRBJ2-1; D possibly corresponds to TRBD1 (6 bases). Germline CDR1 is SEHNR and CDR2 is FQNEAQ (reference sequence). The V gene lost 2 bases and the J gene lost 10 bases, with 12 bases spanning the gap. The CDR3 is made up of 13 amino acids. As DNA, the CDR3 is TGTGCCAGCAGCTTACCAGGGGCTTGGGAGCAGTTCTTC. Its translation: CASSLPGAWEQFF. The full variable domain, rest sourced from reference TRBV7-9 and TRBJ2-1, is DTGVSQNPRHKITKRGQNVTFRCDPISEHNRLYWYRQTLGQGPEFLTYFQNEAQLEKSRLLSDRFSAERPKGSFSTLEIQRTEQGDSAMYLCASSLPGAWEQFFGPGTRLTVL.

The chain couples TRBV30 to TRBJ2-7; 9 nucleotides agree with TRBD2. The germline CDR1 and CDR2 sequences are GTSNPN and SVGIG (reference sequence). The CDR3 loop spans 16 amino acids. The J segment lost 4 bases and the V segment lost 4 bases, leaving 14 bases of the junction unmatched. The CDR3 nucleotides are TGTGCCTGGAACCCCGGCGCGGCGGGAGGGTCGTACGAGCAGTACTTC. Encoded protein: CAWNPGAAGGSYEQYF.

Here the CDR3 reads CASSYSIVAGVVEQFF. The CDR3 coding sequence is TGTGCCAGCAGTTACTCGATAGTAGCGGGAGTCGTTGAGCAGTTCTTC. The J gene is TRBJ2-1, the V gene TRBV6-5; 9 positions match TRBD2. The V and J ends lost 0 bases and 9 bases, in that order; junction bases with no gene match: 9. Germline V gives CDR1 MNHEY, CDR2 SVGAGI. The CDR3 is 16 amino acids.